The next 2 T cell receptor beta chains were all read from a single sample in a study of type 1 regulatory T cells. The antigens of these receptors remain unknown. TCRdb used MiXCR to reprocess the reads, holding one entry per CDR3 protein. The sample shows tens of thousands of distinct CDR3 sequences, 62% of them seen only once. The sequencing sample was made of cultured non-Tr1 T cells, either the whole culture or a sorted T cell fraction (not recorded which). All receptors derive from a human donor in good health.

The chain couples TRBV11-2 to TRBJ2-7, with D hard to call. The CDR3 is 18 amino acids. CDR1 SGHAT and CDR2 FQNNGV come from the germline V gene. V was shortened by 6 bases and J by 2 bases, with 26 bases between the two germline ends. Here the CDR3 reads CASSTLRSQGYRAYEQYF. The CDR3 nucleotides read TGTGCCAGCAGTACCCTAAGGTCTCAAGGGTATAGGGCCTACGAGCAGTACTTC.

This clonotype was seen more than once but under ten times. The chain employs TRBV28 and TRBJ2-7; no definite D call. Germline values: CDR1 MDHEN, CDR2 SYDVKM. The CDR3 has 14 residues. V gave up 4 bases and J gave up 1 base, with 11 bases separating them. CDR3 amino acids: CASSYETDSYEQYF. The CDR3 DNA reads as TGTGCCAGCAGTTATGAGACGGATTCCTACGAGCAGTACTTC.